The following is a T cell receptor beta chain sequence with its context. The data were produced by immunoSEQ multiplex PCR, yet TCRdb's version contains in-frame clones alone and is incomplete. The data hold roughly 130,000 clones, with around 92% observed a single time. Germline V gene data show CDR1 as SGHRS and CDR2 as YFSETQ. Between the trimmed V and J ends, which lost 0 bases and 4 bases, there was a span of 7 bases. The CDR3 has 13 amino acids. This record belongs to a study of cytomegalovirus exposure and HLA in healthy donors. The sequencing input was PBMCs. The genes are TRBV5-1 and TRBJ1-1, with D uncertain. The source of this sequence is a man between 25 and 39 years old in good health and CMV-seronegative. CDR3 loop: CASSLATGTEAFF. The CDR3 DNA reads TGCGCCAGCAGCTTGGCCACGGGCACTGAAGCTTTCTTT.